This TCR beta chain was observed in a study of post-analysis software for immune sequencing data (dated by TCRdb to 2013 to 2016). Notes on the research overall: Disease courses on record covered relapsing-remitting, secondary progressive and progressive-relapsing multiple sclerosis, though some patients had no subtype annotation. A subset of samples was prepared in parallel using single-end sample barcoding, then pooled and co-amplified after Illumina adapter ligation. The patient repertoires were compared against about 10 previously published healthy control repertoires obtained from donors aged 6 to 25 years.

Findings and caveats that apply to the study as a whole: Significantly higher frequencies in patients than in controls were found for about five TRBV segments, including TRBV5-6, TRBV5-1 and TRBV20-1. The multiple sclerosis patient group was slightly younger than the control group. Normalized Chao1 diversity was significantly lower in multiple sclerosis patients than controls, suggesting substantial peripheral T-cell clonal expansion. Direct clustering with F measure showed strong co-clustering of samples prepared in the same batch, prompting a batch-effect correction.

TCR beta repertoires were profiled from peripheral blood of roughly 13 young patients with multiple sclerosis to demonstrate the VDJtools post-analysis software. The multiple sclerosis patients were children and adolescents ranging in age from roughly 6 to 16 years. There are 21 amino acids in the CDR3, from cysteine to phenylalanine inclusive. Of the read, only the CDR3 DNA is kept; its 63 bases are in frame from base 1. The germline V gene specifies LGHNA as CDR1 and YSLEER as CDR2. Trimming removed 1 base from V and 5 bases from J; the gene matches leave 16 bases unexplained. Preparation of the library involved PCR. Sequencing was carried out with an Illumina HiSeq 2500. Unique molecular identifiers were incorporated into TCR beta cDNA libraries to reduce PCR and sequencing biases. Every 1 to 10 million input T cells yielded about 500,000 cDNA molecules, meaning each molecule approximated one T cell. The patient libraries were prepared and sequenced with the same protocol used for the earlier healthy control dataset. Within a given batch, samples were prepared together, multiplexed and sequenced on the same HiSeq lane. The published analysis was carried out like this. Raw barcoded reads were processed with MIGEC, discarding single-read molecular identifier groups before consensus assembly and CDR3 extraction. Clonotype tables were post-analysed with VDJtools, normalizing diversity by down-sampling all datasets to the smallest sample size. To correct batch-related cross-sample contamination, repertoire overlap clustering matched CDR3 amino acid sequences but not nucleotide sequences. TCRdb reprocessed the public reads (quality trimming at Q25 with fastp, clone calling with MiXCR) and kept in-frame beta chains. Identical CDR3 proteins give one entry, which carries the most common genes and DNA. These V and J calls rely on TCRdb rather than the paper's analysis. The sample table lists roughly 730,000 distinct CDR3 sequences, roughly 27% of them with a count of one. The leading ten clones occupy under 0.7% of the sample.

For this clonotype: Its recognized antigen is unknown. Base qualities are not recorded, but no much larger clone differs from it by a single base.

The rearrangement joined TRBV4-3 to TRBJ2-1; TRBD2 matches 14 bases in the middle. This TCR derives from a girl aged 10 to 17 with multiple sclerosis. The specimen sequenced was blood. The nucleotide sequence is TGCGCCAGCAGCCAAGCCATCGTAGGGACTAGCGGGAGAAAGGGCGACAATGAGCAGTTCTTC. Its coded protein is CASSQAIVGTSGRKGDNEQFF.